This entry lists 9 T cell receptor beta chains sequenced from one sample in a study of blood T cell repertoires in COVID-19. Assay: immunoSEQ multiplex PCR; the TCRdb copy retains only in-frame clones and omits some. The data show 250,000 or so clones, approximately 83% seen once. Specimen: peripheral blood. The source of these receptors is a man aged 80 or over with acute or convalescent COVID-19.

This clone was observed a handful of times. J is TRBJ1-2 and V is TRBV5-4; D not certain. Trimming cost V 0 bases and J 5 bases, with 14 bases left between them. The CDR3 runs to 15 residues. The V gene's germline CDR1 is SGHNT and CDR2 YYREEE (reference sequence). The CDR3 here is CASSLEKQLTYGYTF. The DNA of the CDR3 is TGTGCCAGCAGCTTGGAAAAACAGCTAACGTATGGCTACACCTTC.

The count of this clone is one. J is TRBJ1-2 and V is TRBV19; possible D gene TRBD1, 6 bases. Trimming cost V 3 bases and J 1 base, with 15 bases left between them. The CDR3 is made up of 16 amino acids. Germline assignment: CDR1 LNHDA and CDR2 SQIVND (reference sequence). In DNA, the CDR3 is TGTGCCAGTAGTATTGGTGCCCGACAGGTTAACTATGGCTACACCTTC. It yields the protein CASSIGARQVNYGYTF.

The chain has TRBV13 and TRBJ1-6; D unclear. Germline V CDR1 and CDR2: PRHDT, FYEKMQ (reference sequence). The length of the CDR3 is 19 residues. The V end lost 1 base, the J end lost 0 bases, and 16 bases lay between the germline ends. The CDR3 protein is CASSLVVSTPSSYNSPLHF. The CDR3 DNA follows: TGTGCCAGCAGCTTAGTTGTTTCCACACCCAGCTCCTATAATTCACCCCTCCACTTT.

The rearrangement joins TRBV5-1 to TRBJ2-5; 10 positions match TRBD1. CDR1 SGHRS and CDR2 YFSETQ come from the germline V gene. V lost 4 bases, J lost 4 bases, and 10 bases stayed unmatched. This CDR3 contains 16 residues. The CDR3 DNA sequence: TGCGCCAGCAGCCAGTCCGGGACAGGGGTAGGAGAGACCCAGTACTTC. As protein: CASSQSGTGVGETQYF.

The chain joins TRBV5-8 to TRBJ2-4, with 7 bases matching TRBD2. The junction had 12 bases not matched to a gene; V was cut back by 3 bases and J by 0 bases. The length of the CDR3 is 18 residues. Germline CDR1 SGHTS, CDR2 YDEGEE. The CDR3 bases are TGTGCCAGCAGCTCAATCCCTCTAGCGGTGCTAGCCAAAAACATTCAGTACTTC. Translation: CASSSIPLAVLAKNIQYF.

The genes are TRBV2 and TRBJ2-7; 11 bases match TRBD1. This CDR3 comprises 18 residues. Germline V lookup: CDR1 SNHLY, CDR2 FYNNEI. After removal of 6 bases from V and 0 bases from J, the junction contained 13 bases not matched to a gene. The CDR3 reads CASRGGVPGTGGSYEQYF. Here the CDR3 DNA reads TGTGCCAGCAGGGGGGGAGTCCCCGGGACAGGGGGCTCCTACGAGCAGTACTTC.

The CDR3 coding sequence is TGTGCCAGCAGTGAAAGAGGGGACAGATCGATCAATGAGCAGTTCTTC. Its translation: CASSERGDRSINEQFF. The chain is built from TRBV6-1 and TRBJ2-1, with 7 bases lining up with TRBD1. The germline gives CDR1 MNHNS, CDR2 SASEGT. With V trimmed by 2 bases and J by 6 bases, 10 bases remained unmatched. The CDR3 has 16 amino acids.

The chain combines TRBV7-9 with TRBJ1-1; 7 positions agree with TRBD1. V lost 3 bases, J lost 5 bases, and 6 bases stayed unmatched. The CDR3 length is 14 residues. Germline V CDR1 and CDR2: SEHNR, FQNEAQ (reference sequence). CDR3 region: CASSFSGGRTEAFF. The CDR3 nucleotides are TGTGCCAGCAGCTTTTCAGGGGGTCGGACTGAAGCTTTCTTT.

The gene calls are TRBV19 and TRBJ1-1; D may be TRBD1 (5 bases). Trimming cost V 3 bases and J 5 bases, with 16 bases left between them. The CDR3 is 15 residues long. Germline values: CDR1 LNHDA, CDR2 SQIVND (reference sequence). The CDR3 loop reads CASSMATARGTEAFF. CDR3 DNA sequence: TGTGCCAGTAGTATGGCCACAGCGCGGGGGACTGAAGCTTTCTTT.